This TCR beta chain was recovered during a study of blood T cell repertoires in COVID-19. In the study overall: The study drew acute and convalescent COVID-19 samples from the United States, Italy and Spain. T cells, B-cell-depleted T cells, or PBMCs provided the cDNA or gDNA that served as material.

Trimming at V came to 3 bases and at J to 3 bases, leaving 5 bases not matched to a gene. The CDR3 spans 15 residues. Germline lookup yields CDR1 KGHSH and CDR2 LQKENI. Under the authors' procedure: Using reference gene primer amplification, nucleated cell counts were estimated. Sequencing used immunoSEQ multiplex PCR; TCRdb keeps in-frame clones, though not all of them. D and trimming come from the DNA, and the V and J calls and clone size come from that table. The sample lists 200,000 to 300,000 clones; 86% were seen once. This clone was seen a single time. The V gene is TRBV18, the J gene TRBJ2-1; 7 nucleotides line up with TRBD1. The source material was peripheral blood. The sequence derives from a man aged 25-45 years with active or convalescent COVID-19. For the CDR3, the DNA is TGTGCCAGCTCACCTCCGGGACAGATCTACAATGAGCAGTTCTTC. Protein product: CASSPPGQIYNEQFF.